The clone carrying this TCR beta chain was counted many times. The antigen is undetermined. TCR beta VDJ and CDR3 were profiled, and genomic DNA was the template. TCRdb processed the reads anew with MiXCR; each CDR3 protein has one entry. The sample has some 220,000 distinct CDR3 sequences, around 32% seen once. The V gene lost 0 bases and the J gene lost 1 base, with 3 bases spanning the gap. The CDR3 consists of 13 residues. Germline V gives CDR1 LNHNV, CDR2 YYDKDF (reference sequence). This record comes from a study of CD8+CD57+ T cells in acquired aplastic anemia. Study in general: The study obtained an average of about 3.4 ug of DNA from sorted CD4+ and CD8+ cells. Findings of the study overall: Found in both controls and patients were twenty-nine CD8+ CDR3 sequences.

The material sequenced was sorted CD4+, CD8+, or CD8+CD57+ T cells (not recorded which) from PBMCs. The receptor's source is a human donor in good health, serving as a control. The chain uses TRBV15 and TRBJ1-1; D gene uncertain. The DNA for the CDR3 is TGTGCCACCAGCAGAGAGCAGAACACTGAAGCTTTCTTT. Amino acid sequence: CATSREQNTEAFF. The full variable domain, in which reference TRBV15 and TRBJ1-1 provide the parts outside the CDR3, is DAMVIQNPRYQVTQFGKPVTLSCSQTLNHNVMYWYQQKSSQAPKLLFHYYDKDFNNEADTPDNFQSRRPNTSFCFLDIRSPGLGDTAMYLCATSREQNTEAFFGQGTRLTVV.